The 5 T cell receptor beta chains below all came from one sample that was sequenced in a study of post-analysis software for immune sequencing data. Antigens for these TCRs are unknown. The TCR beta cDNA libraries carried unique molecular identifiers. TCRdb ran MiXCR on the PCR reads and lists one entry per CDR3 protein. The repertoire holds around 250,000 distinct CDR3 sequences, with less than 40% as singletons. Findings of the study overall: Roughly five TRBV segments were significantly more frequent in patients than in controls. TRBV5-6, TRBV5-1 and TRBV20-1 were among these segments.

The sequenced material came from blood. The receptors here all came from a girl aged 5-17 years with multiple sclerosis.

This clonotype was picked up many times. The chain joins TRBV29-1 to TRBJ2-3; D could derive from TRBD1 or TRBD2 (5 bases each). Germline V lookup: CDR1 SQVTM, CDR2 ANQGSEA. The V end was cut by 3 bases, the J end by 6 bases, with 13 bases between. There are 13 residues in the CDR3. The CDR3 bases are TGCAGCGTTGATAGGGGACCCAGTGATACGCAGTATTTT. Its translation is CSVDRGPSDTQYF.

This chain uses TRBV20-1 with TRBJ2-3, with D perhaps matching TRBD1 (5 bases). Trimming stripped 0 bases from V and 1 base from J, with 20 bases between. Per the germline V gene, CDR1 is DFQATT and CDR2 is SNEGSKA (reference sequence). CDR3 size: 18 residues. Written as DNA, the CDR3 is TGCAGTGCTAGAGATTTAAGCAGGGTAAATTATGGCACAGATACGCAGTATTTT. Amino acids: CSARDLSRVNYGTDTQYF.

The chain carries TRBV12-3 or TRBV12-4 and TRBJ1-1; D uncertain. Trimming shortened V by 2 bases and J by 3 bases, and 4 bases separated the two germline ends. The CDR3 runs to 12 residues. CDR3 protein: CASSLRDTEAFF. The CDR3 DNA reads TGTGCCAGCAGTTTAAGGGACACTGAAGCTTTCTTT.

This clonotype was found a few times. The chain's CDR3 is CASTATNTGELFF. Written as DNA, the CDR3 is TGTGCCAGCACGGCTACCAACACCGGGGAGCTGTTTTTT. This chain links TRBV6-1 with TRBJ2-2, with D unclear. Trimming cost V 7 bases and J 2 bases, with 8 bases left between them. The CDR3 contains 13 residues. The germline gives CDR1 MNHNS, CDR2 SASEGT.

There are a few counts of this clonotype. This chain connects TRBV7-2 to TRBJ1-1; a weak D match, TRBD1 (6 bases). The CDR3 has 14 residues. The V gene's germline CDR1 is SGHTA and CDR2 FQGNSA. The germline V and J ends were trimmed by 8 bases and 1 base, with 14 bases remaining between them. In nucleotides, the CDR3 is TGTGCCAGCGAAACCGGACAGCCGAACACTGAAGCTTTCTTT. It specifies CASETGQPNTEAFF.